The 30 T cell receptor beta chains below come from one sample, sequenced in a study of blood T cell repertoires in COVID-19. Data came from immunoSEQ multiplex PCR; TCRdb stores just in-frame clones and leaves some out. The table shows fewer than 250,000 clones, with about 90% occurring only once. Sequenced material: peripheral blood. These receptors were taken from a man aged 25 to 40 with COVID-19, enrolled during active disease.

V and J are TRBV6-5 and TRBJ1-6, with D possibly TRBD1 on 6 matching bases. In germline, CDR1 is MNHEY, CDR2 SVGAGI. Trimming took off 6 bases at V and 5 bases at J, with 14 bases between the two ends. This CDR3 comprises 15 residues. The DNA of the CDR3 is TGTGCCAGCAGACTCGACAGGAAAAATAATTCACCCCTCCACTTT. As protein: CASRLDRKNNSPLHF.

The rearrangement links TRBV19 to TRBJ1-2, with 7 bases identical to TRBD1. The CDR3 sequence is 13 residues long. Germline V lookup: CDR1 LNHDA, CDR2 SQIVND (reference sequence). With 5 bases clipped from V and 4 bases from J, the junction kept 4 bases outside the gene matches. The CDR3 spells CASSLRDSYGYTF. In DNA, the CDR3 is TGTGCCAGTAGTCTCCGGGACAGCTATGGCTACACCTTC.

V is TRBV6-5 and J is TRBJ2-5, with TRBD2 identical over 13 bases. The CDR3 loop spans 16 amino acids. J gave up 5 bases and V 4 bases, and 7 bases lay outside the gene matches. Germline lookup yields CDR1 MNHEY and CDR2 SVGAGI. DNA of the CDR3: TGTGCCAGCAGTTTGCGACTAGCGGGGGGCGGGGAGACCCAGTACTTC. Translating it yields CASSLRLAGGGETQYF.

The chain recombines TRBV20-1 with TRBJ1-1; D uncertain. V was cut by 0 bases and J by 11 bases, with 10 bases left in between. Germline V gene data show CDR1 as DFQATT and CDR2 as SNEGSKA (reference sequence). This CDR3 region has 11 residues. Here the CDR3 DNA reads TGCAGTGCTAGAGATGGACCGGGGGCTTTCTTT. It codes for CSARDGPGAFF.

This clone was seen a single time. The chain carries TRBV3-1 (or the pseudogene TRBV3-2) and TRBJ2-1; 7 bases line up with TRBD2. This CDR3 comprises 14 residues. V was pared by 6 bases and J by 5 bases, with 7 bases of the junction left unmatched. Germline CDR1 and CDR2: LGHDT and YNNKEL (reference sequence). In DNA, the CDR3 is TGTGCCAGCAGTGGACTAGGAGCCAACAATGAGCAGTTCTTC. It is translated as CASSGLGANNEQFF.

CDR3 coding DNA: TGCGCCAGCAGCCAAGATCAGGGAAACACCGGGGAGCTGTTTTTT. It yields the protein CASSQDQGNTGELFF. This chain links TRBV4-1 with TRBJ2-2; the D gene is possibly TRBD1 (5 bases). Germline CDR1 is MGHRA and CDR2 is YSYEKL. V was clipped by 0 bases and J by 2 bases, with 7 bases between them. The CDR3 contains 15 residues.

In this sample, this clone turned up once. The chain joins TRBV6-4 to TRBJ2-3, with D possibly matching TRBD2 (5 bases). Looked up from germline, CDR1 is MRHNA and CDR2 is SNTAGT. With 0 bases removed from V and 4 bases from J, the gap between germline ends came to 8 bases. This CDR3 comprises 14 residues. CDR3 sequence reads: CASSDSASPDTQYF. CDR3 coding DNA: TGTGCCAGCAGTGACTCGGCTAGCCCAGATACGCAGTATTTT.

The chain combines TRBV10-3 with TRBJ1-6, with 8 bases fitting TRBD1. Germline-derived CDR1 and CDR2 are ENHRY and SYGVKD. The trim removed 5 bases at V and 0 bases at J, leaving 6 bases unmatched. This CDR3 is 17 amino acids long. The CDR3 sequence: CAISMDRDSSYNSPLHF. The CDR3 DNA follows: TGTGCCATCAGTATGGACAGGGACAGCTCCTATAATTCACCCCTCCACTTT.

This chain connects TRBV2 to TRBJ1-2, with TRBD1 identical over 7 bases. The V gene end was trimmed by 3 bases and the J gene end by 6 bases; junction bases not matched to a gene: 4. This CDR3 contains 13 residues. From germline, CDR1 is SNHLY and CDR2 FYNNEI. The CDR3 region is CASSDDREDGYTF. As DNA, the CDR3 is TGTGCCAGCAGTGACGACAGGGAGGATGGCTACACCTTC.

This rearrangement joins TRBV18 to TRBJ2-6, with 8 bases fitting TRBD1. Germline-derived CDR1 and CDR2 are KGHSH and LQKENI. J was trimmed by 2 bases and V by 3 bases; bases with no gene match: 3. The CDR3 contains 16 residues. Here the CDR3 DNA reads TGTGCCAGCTCACCGGACAGGGAGGCTGGGGCCAACGTCCTGACTTTC. Its translation is CASSPDREAGANVLTF.

CDR3 amino acids: CASSEGGSGNTIYF. CDR3 sequence (DNA): TGTGCCAGCAGTGAGGGGGGGTCTGGAAACACCATATATTTT. The chain has TRBV2 and TRBJ1-3; possibly TRBD1 for D (5 bases). CDR3 length: 14 amino acids. Deletions cut 3 bases from V and 1 base from J, with 7 bases between. Per the germline V gene, CDR1 is SNHLY and CDR2 is FYNNEI.

The chain couples TRBV3-1 (or the pseudogene TRBV3-2) to TRBJ1-2; tentatively, D is TRBD1 (6 bases). CDR3 length equals 15 residues. Germline assignment: CDR1 LGHDT and CDR2 YNNKEL (reference sequence). V was shortened by 0 bases and J by 4 bases, with 12 bases between the two germline ends. The CDR3 protein is CASSQDVDRGYGYTF. CDR3 sequence (DNA): TGTGCCAGCAGCCAAGATGTGGACAGAGGCTATGGCTACACCTTC.

This chain uses TRBV7-3 with TRBJ2-1; 12 positions match TRBD2. CDR1 is SGHTA, CDR2 FQGTGA, per germline. The CDR3 spans 17 residues. The V segment lost 1 base and the J segment 4 bases; nucleotides outside the gene matches: 5. CDR3 nucleotide sequence: TGTGCCAGCAGCTTAAATCCTAGCGGGGGGGTGTACAATGAGCAGTTCTTC. This translates into CASSLNPSGGVYNEQFF. Full variable domain (rest looked up from reference TRBV7-3 and TRBJ2-1): GAGVSQTPSNKVTEKGKYVELRCDPISGHTALYWYRQSLGQGPEFLIYFQGTGAADDSGLPNDRFFAVRPEGSVSTLKIQRTERGDSAVYLCASSLNPSGGVYNEQFFGPGTRLTVL.

The chain employs TRBV11-2 and TRBJ2-7; 7 bases match TRBD1. This CDR3 region has 17 residues. CDR1 is SGHAT and CDR2 is FQNNGV in the germline V gene. The J segment lost 0 bases and the V segment lost 6 bases, leaving 14 bases of the junction unmatched. CDR3 bases: TGTGCCAGCAGGTCGGGAAAGGGGGCCCTGGGCTCCTACGAGCAGTACTTC. It encodes CASRSGKGALGSYEQYF.

This chain joins TRBV4-2 and TRBJ1-2; D perhaps matches TRBD1 (6 bases). Trimming shortened V by 5 bases and J by 2 bases, and 15 bases separated the two germline ends. Germline lookup yields CDR1 LGHNA and CDR2 YNFKEQ. This CDR3 has 15 residues. CDR3 nucleotides: TGTGCCAGCAGCGTCGACAGGCTAGCAAACTATGGCTACACCTTC. It encodes CASSVDRLANYGYTF.

This chain links TRBV5-1 with TRBJ2-2; 11 bases line up with TRBD2. The CDR3 totals 16 residues. The junction had 6 bases not matched to a gene; V was cut back by 4 bases and J by 4 bases. In germline, CDR1 is SGHRS, CDR2 YFSETQ. The CDR3 is CASSMTSGVITGELFF. The CDR3 DNA is TGCGCCAGCAGCATGACTAGCGGGGTGATCACCGGGGAGCTGTTTTTT.

This chain uses TRBV19 with TRBJ1-5; 9 bases map to TRBD1. CDR1 LNHDA and CDR2 SQIVND come from the germline V gene (reference sequence). Losses at the gene ends were 2 bases for V and 7 bases for J; bases not matched to a gene: 6. The CDR3 covers 15 residues. The CDR3 protein is CASSIWDREGQPQHF. CDR3 sequence (DNA): TGTGCCAGTAGTATATGGGACAGGGAGGGCCAGCCCCAGCATTTT.

This chain links TRBV11-2 with TRBJ1-1; D is uncertain. Trimming stripped 1 base from V and 3 bases from J, with 9 bases between. CDR3 size: 14 residues. Germline V gene data show CDR1 as SGHAT and CDR2 as FQNNGV. The CDR3 here is CASSLVWRDTEAFF. The CDR3 region has the DNA TGTGCCAGCAGCTTAGTGTGGAGGGACACTGAAGCTTTCTTT. The full variable domain, completed using reference TRBV11-2 and TRBJ1-1, is EAGVAQSPRYKIIEKRQSVAFWCNPISGHATLYWYQQILGQGPKLLIQFQNNGVVDDSQLPKDRFSAERLKGVDSTLKIQPAKLEDSAVYLCASSLVWRDTEAFFGQGTRLTVV.

V gene TRBV6-5 combines with J gene TRBJ2-7, with 8 bases fitting TRBD2. Germline CDR1 and CDR2: MNHEY and SVGAGI. J was trimmed by 1 base and V by 6 bases; bases with no gene match: 8. The CDR3 has 15 amino acids. The CDR3 nucleotides are TGTGCCAGCAGGATACGAGCGGGGGAATCCTACGAGCAGTACTTC. This codes for CASRIRAGESYEQYF.

The rearrangement joins TRBV27 to TRBJ1-2; TRBD1 is a possible D gene (5 bases). V shed 2 bases and J shed 5 bases, with 12 bases lying between them. This CDR3 region has 14 residues. From germline, CDR1 is MNHEY and CDR2 SMNVEV (reference sequence). Here the CDR3 reads CASSLRREGYGYTF. DNA for the CDR3: TGTGCCAGCAGTTTACGGCGGGAGGGGTATGGCTACACCTTC.

The chain links TRBV6-5 to TRBJ1-2, with TRBD1 identical over 7 bases. The CDR3 extends over 13 amino acids. CDR1 and CDR2 from the germline V gene are MNHEY and SVGAGI. V was pared by 8 bases and J by 6 bases, with 9 bases of the junction left unmatched. The CDR3: CASGAQGVDGYTF. Written as DNA, the CDR3 is TGTGCCAGCGGGGCGCAGGGGGTTGATGGCTACACCTTC.

The chain links TRBV2 to TRBJ1-4, with 8 nucleotides matching TRBD1. Germline CDR1 is SNHLY and CDR2 is FYNNEI. The junction had 7 bases not matched to a gene; V was cut back by 6 bases and J by 10 bases. This CDR3 spans 13 amino acids. The CDR3 protein is CASRGQAVGKLFF. The CDR3 nucleotides read TGTGCCAGCAGGGGACAGGCGGTGGGAAAACTGTTTTTT.

The chain has TRBV3-1 (or the pseudogene TRBV3-2) and TRBJ1-6; the D gene is possibly TRBD1 (6 bases). This CDR3 has 15 amino acids. Trimming removed 3 bases from V and 5 bases from J, with 11 bases in between. In germline, CDR1 is LGHDT, CDR2 YNNKEL (reference sequence). The CDR3 sequence: CASSQGARDNSPLHF. CDR3 nucleotides: TGTGCCAGCAGCCAGGGGGCAAGGGATAATTCACCCCTCCACTTT.

The chain uses TRBV6-2 or TRBV6-3 and TRBJ2-7; 7 nucleotides agree with TRBD1. J lost 3 bases, V lost 3 bases, and 8 bases had no gene match. The germline gives CDR1 MNHEY, CDR2 SVGEGT. This CDR3 spans 15 amino acids. CDR3: CASSYIRQGNYEQYF. The CDR3 nucleotides are TGTGCCAGCAGTTATATCCGACAGGGAAACTACGAGCAGTACTTC.

This clone was recorded only once. The rearrangement links TRBV24-1 to TRBJ2-5; 7 nucleotides line up with TRBD2. The CDR3 length is 15 residues. The V segment lost 5 bases and the J segment 3 bases; nucleotides outside the gene matches: 8. Per the germline V gene, CDR1 is KGHDR and CDR2 is SFDVKD. The CDR3 DNA reads TGTGCCACCAGTGGGGGCGGGGGTGTGGAAGAGACCCAGTACTTC. Its protein is CATSGGGGVEETQYF.

The gene calls are TRBV6-6 and TRBJ1-2; 7 bases agree with TRBD1. The CDR3 has 14 amino acids. CDR1 and CDR2 from the germline V gene are MNHNY and SVGAGI (reference sequence). The J segment lost 5 bases and the V segment lost 4 bases, leaving 7 bases of the junction unmatched. CDR3 region: CASSFQGEAYGYTF. The CDR3 DNA is TGTGCCAGCAGTTTCCAGGGGGAGGCTTATGGCTACACCTTC.

V and J are TRBV29-1 and TRBJ1-5, with D possibly matching TRBD1 (5 bases). Looked up from germline, CDR1 is SQVTM and CDR2 is ANQGSEA. The V and J ends lost 8 bases and 7 bases respectively, with 21 bases between them. This CDR3 region has 14 residues. Here the CDR3 reads CSLKGVRGRQPQHF. CDR3 DNA: TGCAGCCTCAAAGGGGTCCGGGGGAGGCAGCCCCAGCATTTT. Drawing the rest from reference TRBV29-1 and TRBJ1-5, the complete variable domain is SAVISQKPSRDICQRGTSLTIQCQVDSQVTMMFWYRQQPGQSLTLIATANQGSEATYESGFVIDKFPISRPNLTFSTLTVSNMSPEDSSIYLCSLKGVRGRQPQHFGDGTRLSIL.

The chain has TRBV10-2 and TRBJ1-3; D is unresolved. This CDR3 is 15 amino acids long. V lost 3 bases to trimming and J lost 2 bases, with 11 bases between them. The germline gives CDR1 WSHSY, CDR2 SAAADI. The CDR3 spells CASSEGGVPGNTIYF. The DNA of the CDR3 is TGCGCCAGCAGTGAAGGAGGTGTTCCTGGAAACACCATATATTTT.

The V and J genes are TRBV4-1 and TRBJ1-2; tentatively, D is TRBD1 (6 bases). Trimming removed 3 bases at V and 2 bases at J, with 13 bases between. The CDR3 length is 15 residues. Germline assignment: CDR1 MGHRA and CDR2 YSYEKL. CDR3 in DNA: TGCGCCAGCAGCCAGCCCGGGACAAGGAACTATGGCTACACCTTC. Translated: CASSQPGTRNYGYTF.

V gene TRBV9 combines with J gene TRBJ2-1, with D possibly TRBD1 on 5 matching bases. This CDR3 is 13 amino acids long. Germline CDR1 is SGDLS and CDR2 is YYNGEE. V was cut by 4 bases and J by 3 bases, with 8 bases left in between. CDR3 loop: CASSSTGYNEQFF. As DNA, the CDR3 is TGTGCCAGCAGCTCAACAGGCTACAATGAGCAGTTCTTC.